A selection of T cell receptor beta chains follows, all from one sample in a study of PD-1 blockade in classical Hodgkin lymphoma. The table came from immunoSEQ multiplex PCR; TCRdb's copy has only in-frame clones and leaves some out. Among 50,000 to 65,000 clones listed, 87% were seen once. The sample was peripheral blood mononuclear cells (PBMCs), taken before the fourth cycle of nivolumab. The receptors originated from a human donor with classical Hodgkin lymphoma. CDR3s include the opening cysteine and the closing phenylalanine or tryptophan. A D gene is named only where the DNA matches it firmly. Clone size, where shown, is once, few, many, or a class for clones that have expanded.

V gene	D gene	clone size	J gene	CDR3 protein	CDR3 DNA
TRBV6-6	TRBD1	.	TRBJ1-1	CASSHGTGVGGAEAFF	TGTGCCAGCAGTCACGGGACAGGGGTTGGGGGCGCTGAAGCTTTCTTT
TRBV4-1	.	.	TRBJ2-7	CAATSTTSYEQYF	TGCGCCGCCACCTCGACCACGTCCTACGAGCAGTACTTC
TRBV6-1	.	.	TRBJ2-1	CASRENNEQFF	TGTGCCAGCAGGGAAAACAATGAGCAGTTCTTC
TRBV10-2	.	.	TRBJ1-5	CASSPTQATNQPQHF	TGCGCCAGCAGTCCCACCCAGGCGACCAATCAGCCCCAGCATTTT
TRBV9	.	.	TRBJ1-2	CASSVDPGGGYGYTF	TGTGCCAGCAGCGTAGATCCGGGAGGAGGGTATGGCTACACCTTC
TRBV7-6	.	.	TRBJ2-3	CASSFTDTQYF	TGTGCCAGCAGCTTTACAGATACGCAGTATTTT
TRBV5-1	.	.	TRBJ2-5	CASSFQGWDETQYF	TGCGCCAGCAGCTTTCAGGGGTGGGACGAGACCCAGTACTTC
TRBV5-1	.	.	TRBJ1-4	CASSLVGTNEKLFF	TGCGCCAGCAGCTTGGTTGGAACTAATGAAAAACTGTTTTTT
TRBV5-1	TRBD2	.	TRBJ2-1	CASSELAGAVNEQFF	TGCGCCAGCAGCGAACTAGCGGGGGCCGTTAATGAGCAGTTCTTC
TRBV10-2	TRBD2	.	TRBJ2-2	CASSGRAGGMSTGELFF	TGCGCCAGCAGTGGTCGCGCGGGGGGGATGAGCACCGGGGAGCTGTTTTTT
TRBV6-6	.	.	TRBJ1-1	CASSYWTVNTEAFF	TGTGCCAGCAGTTACTGGACAGTGAACACTGAAGCTTTCTTT
TRBV12-1	.	.	TRBJ1-2	CASSPRLGAGRGYGYTF	TGTGCCAGCAGCCCGAGGTTGGGTGCAGGGCGGGGGTATGGCTACACCTTC
TRBV9	TRBD1	.	TRBJ2-3	CASSGNRGITDTQYF	TGTGCCAGCAGCGGCAACAGGGGTATAACAGATACGCAGTATTTT
TRBV5-1	.	.	TRBJ1-5	CASSLRENQPQHF	TGCGCCAGCAGCCTCCGGGAGAATCAGCCCCAGCATTTT
TRBV7-6	TRBD1	once	TRBJ1-6	CASSQGLRTGAGNSPLHF	TGTGCCAGCAGCCAGGGATTGCGGACAGGGGCGGGTAATTCACCCCTCCACTTT
TRBV9	TRBD2	.	TRBJ2-7	CASSTSPTSGVYEQYF	TGTGCCAGCAGCACCAGCCCGACTAGCGGGGTTTACGAGCAGTACTTC
TRBV5-1	.	.	TRBJ2-7	CASSLEGPYEQYF	TGCGCCAGCAGCTTGGAGGGCCCCTACGAGCAGTACTTC
TRBV9	TRBD2	.	TRBJ2-7	CASSPGGGTSTYEQYF	TGTGCCAGCAGCCCCGGTGGGGGGACTAGCACTTACGAGCAGTACTTC
TRBV4-1	.	.	TRBJ2-7	CASSHQGLGYEQYF	TGCGCCAGCAGCCACCAGGGACTCGGCTACGAGCAGTACTTC
TRBV7-9	TRBD1	.	TRBJ2-7	CASSSGDRGRVYEQYF	TGTGCCAGCAGCTCCGGAGACAGGGGAAGGGTTTACGAGCAGTACTTC
TRBV5-1	TRBD1	.	TRBJ2-5	CASRQGALQETQYF	TGCGCCAGCAGACAGGGGGCGCTACAAGAGACCCAGTACTTC
TRBV5-1	TRBD2	.	TRBJ2-1	CASSLDPSGGTVNEQFF	TGCGCCAGCAGCTTGGATCCTAGCGGGGGTACGGTTAATGAGCAGTTCTTC